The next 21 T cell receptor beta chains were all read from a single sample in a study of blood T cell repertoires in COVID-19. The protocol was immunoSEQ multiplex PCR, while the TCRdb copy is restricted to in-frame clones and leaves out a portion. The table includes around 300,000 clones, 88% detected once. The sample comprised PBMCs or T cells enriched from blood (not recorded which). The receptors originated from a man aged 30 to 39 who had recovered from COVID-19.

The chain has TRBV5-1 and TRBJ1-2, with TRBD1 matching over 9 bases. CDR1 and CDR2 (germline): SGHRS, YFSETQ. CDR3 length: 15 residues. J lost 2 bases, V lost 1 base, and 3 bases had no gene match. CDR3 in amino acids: CASSLLTGGNYGYTF. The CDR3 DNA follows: TGCGCCAGCAGCTTGCTTACAGGGGGCAACTATGGCTACACCTTC.

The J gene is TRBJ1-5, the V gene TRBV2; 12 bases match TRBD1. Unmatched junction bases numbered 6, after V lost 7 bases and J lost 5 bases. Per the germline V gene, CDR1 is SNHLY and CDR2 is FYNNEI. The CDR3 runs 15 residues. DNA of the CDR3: TGTGCCAGCACTGGGACAGGGGGCGCGGATCAGCCCCAGCATTTT. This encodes CASTGTGGADQPQHF.

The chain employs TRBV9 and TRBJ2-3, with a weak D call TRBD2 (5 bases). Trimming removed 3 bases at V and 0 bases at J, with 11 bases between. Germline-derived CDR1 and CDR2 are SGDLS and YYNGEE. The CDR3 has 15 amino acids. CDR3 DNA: TGTGCCAGCAGCGCGACACTAGGGAGCACAGATACGCAGTATTTT. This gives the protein CASSATLGSTDTQYF.

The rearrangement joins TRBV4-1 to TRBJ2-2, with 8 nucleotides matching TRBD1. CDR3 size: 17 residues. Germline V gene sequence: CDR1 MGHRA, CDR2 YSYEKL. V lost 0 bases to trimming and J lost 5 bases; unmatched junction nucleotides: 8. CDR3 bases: TGCGCCAGCAGCCAAGATCCTACAGGGGGATGGACCGGGGAGCTGTTTTTT. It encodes CASSQDPTGGWTGELFF.

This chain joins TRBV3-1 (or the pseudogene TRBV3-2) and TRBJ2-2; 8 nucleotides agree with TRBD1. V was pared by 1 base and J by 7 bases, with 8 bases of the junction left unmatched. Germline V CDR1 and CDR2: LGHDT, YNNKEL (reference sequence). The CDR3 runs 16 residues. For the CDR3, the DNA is TGTGCCAGCAGCCAAGGTGGCCAGGGGGCCGGCGGGGAGCTGTTTTTT. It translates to CASSQGGQGAGGELFF.

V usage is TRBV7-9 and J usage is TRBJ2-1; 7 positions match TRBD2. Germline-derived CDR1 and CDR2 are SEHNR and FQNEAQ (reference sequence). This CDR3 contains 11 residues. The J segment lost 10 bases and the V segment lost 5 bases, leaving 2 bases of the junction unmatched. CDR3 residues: CASSRAGEQFF. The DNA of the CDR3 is TGTGCCAGCAGCCGAGCGGGAGAGCAGTTCTTC. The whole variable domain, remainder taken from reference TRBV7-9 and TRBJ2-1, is DTGVSQNPRHKITKRGQNVTFRCDPISEHNRLYWYRQTLGQGPEFLTYFQNEAQLEKSRLLSDRFSAERPKGSFSTLEIQRTEQGDSAMYLCASSRAGEQFFGPGTRLTVL.

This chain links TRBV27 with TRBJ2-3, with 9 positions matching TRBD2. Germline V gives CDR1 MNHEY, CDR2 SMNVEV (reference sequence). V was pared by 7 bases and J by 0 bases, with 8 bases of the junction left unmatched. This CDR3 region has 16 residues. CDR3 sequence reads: CASNPRGGVSTDTQYF. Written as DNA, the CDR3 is TGTGCCAGCAACCCGCGGGGGGGCGTTAGCACAGATACGCAGTATTTT.

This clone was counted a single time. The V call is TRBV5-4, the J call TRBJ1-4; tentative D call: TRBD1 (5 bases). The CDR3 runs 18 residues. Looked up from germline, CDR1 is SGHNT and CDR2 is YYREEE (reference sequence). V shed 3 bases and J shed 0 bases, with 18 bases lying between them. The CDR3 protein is CASSSGASTLATNEKLFF. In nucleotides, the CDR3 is TGTGCCAGCAGCTCTGGGGCCTCCACCCTCGCAACTAATGAAAAACTGTTTTTT.

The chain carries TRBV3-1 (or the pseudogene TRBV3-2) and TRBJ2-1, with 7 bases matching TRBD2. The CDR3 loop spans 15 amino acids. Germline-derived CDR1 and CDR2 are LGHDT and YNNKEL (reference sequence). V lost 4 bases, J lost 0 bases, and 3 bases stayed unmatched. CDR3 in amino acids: CASSLRGSSYNEQFF. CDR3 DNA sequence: TGTGCCAGCAGCCTGCGGGGGAGCTCCTACAATGAGCAGTTCTTC.

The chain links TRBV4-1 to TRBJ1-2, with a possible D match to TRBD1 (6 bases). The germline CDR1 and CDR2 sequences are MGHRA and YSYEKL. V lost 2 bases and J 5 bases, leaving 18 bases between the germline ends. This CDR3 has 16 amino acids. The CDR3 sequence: CASSQTHDRIPYGYTF. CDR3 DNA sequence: TGCGCCAGCAGCCAAACTCATGACAGGATCCCTTATGGCTACACCTTC.

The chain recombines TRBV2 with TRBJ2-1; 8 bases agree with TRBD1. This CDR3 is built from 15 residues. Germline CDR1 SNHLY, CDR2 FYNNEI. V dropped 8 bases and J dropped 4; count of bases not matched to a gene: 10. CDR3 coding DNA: TGTGCCAGCGGCCTGGACAGGGCGGGTTACAATGAGCAGTTCTTC. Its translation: CASGLDRAGYNEQFF.

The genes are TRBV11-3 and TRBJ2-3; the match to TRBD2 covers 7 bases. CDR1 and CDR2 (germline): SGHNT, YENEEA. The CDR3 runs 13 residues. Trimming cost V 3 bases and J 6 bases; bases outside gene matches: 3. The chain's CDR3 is CASSFAAGDTQYF. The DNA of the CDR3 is TGTGCCAGCAGCTTCGCAGCGGGGGATACGCAGTATTTT.

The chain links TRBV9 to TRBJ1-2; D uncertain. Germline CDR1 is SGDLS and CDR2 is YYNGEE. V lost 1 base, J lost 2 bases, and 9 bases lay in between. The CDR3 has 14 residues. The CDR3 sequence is CASSVQTQNYGYTF. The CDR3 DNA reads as TGTGCCAGCAGCGTACAGACACAGAACTATGGCTACACCTTC.

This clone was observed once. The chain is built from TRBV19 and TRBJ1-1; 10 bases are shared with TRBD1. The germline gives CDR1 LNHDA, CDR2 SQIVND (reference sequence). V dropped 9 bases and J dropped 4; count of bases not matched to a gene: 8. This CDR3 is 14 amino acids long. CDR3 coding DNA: TGTGCCAGCAAAACCCGGACAGGGGGCACTGAAGCTTTCTTT. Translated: CASKTRTGGTEAFF.

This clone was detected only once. CDR3 amino acids: CASSLLAGTRAEKLFF. DNA of the CDR3: TGTGCCAGCAGCCTCCTTGCCGGGACAAGGGCTGAAAAACTGTTTTTT. This sequence joins TRBV3-1 (or the pseudogene TRBV3-2) and TRBJ1-4, with a weak D call TRBD1 (6 bases). The CDR3 spans 16 residues. V shed 4 bases and J shed 7 bases, with 19 bases lying between them. CDR1 LGHDT and CDR2 YNNKEL come from the germline V gene (reference sequence).

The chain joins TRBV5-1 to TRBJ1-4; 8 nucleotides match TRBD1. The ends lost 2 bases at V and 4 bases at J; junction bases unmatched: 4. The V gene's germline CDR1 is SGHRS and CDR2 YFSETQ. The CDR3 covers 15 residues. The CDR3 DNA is TGCGCCAGCAGCTTCCTACAGGGGGTTAATGAAAAACTGTTTTTT. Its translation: CASSFLQGVNEKLFF. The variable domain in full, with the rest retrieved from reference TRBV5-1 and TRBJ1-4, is KAGVTQTPRYLIKTRGQQVTLSCSPISGHRSVSWYQQTPGQGLQFLFEYFSETQRNKGNFPGRFSGRQFSNSRSEMNVSTLELGDSALYLCASSFLQGVNEKLFFGSGTQLSVL.

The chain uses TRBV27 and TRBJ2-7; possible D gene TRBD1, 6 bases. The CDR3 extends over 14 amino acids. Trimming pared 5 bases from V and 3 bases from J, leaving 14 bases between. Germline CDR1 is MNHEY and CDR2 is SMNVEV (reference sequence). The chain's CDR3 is CASSPDRTVYEQYF. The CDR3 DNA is TGTGCCAGCAGTCCTGACAGGACGGTCTACGAGCAGTACTTC.

In DNA form, the CDR3 reads TGTGCCACCAGTGATTTGGAAGGGGATCAGCCCCAGCATTTT. Translating it yields CATSDLEGDQPQHF. V gene TRBV24-1 combines with J gene TRBJ1-5, with D tentatively TRBD1 (5 bases). The CDR3 runs to 14 residues. Germline CDR1 KGHDR, CDR2 SFDVKD. Trimming removed 0 bases at V and 5 bases at J, with 7 bases between.

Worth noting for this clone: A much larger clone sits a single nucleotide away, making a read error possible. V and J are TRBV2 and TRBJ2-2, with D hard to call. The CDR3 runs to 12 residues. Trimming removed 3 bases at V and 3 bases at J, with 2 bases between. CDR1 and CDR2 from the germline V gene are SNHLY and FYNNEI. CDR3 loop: CASSDDTGELFF. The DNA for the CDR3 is TGTGCCAGCAGTGACGACACCGGGGAGCTGTTTTTT. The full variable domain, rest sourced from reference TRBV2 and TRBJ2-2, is EPEVTQTPSHQVTQMGQEVILRCVPISNHLYFYWYRQILGQKVEFLVSFYNNEISEKSEIFDDQFSVERPDGSNFTLKIRSTKLEDSAMYFCASSDDTGELFFGEGSRLTVL.

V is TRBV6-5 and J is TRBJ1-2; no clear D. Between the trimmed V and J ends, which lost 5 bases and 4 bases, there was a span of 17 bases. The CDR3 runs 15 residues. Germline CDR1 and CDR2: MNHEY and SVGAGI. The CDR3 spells CASSLSLTSGYGYTF. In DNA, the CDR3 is TGTGCCAGCAGTCTATCTTTGACGTCGGGCTATGGCTACACCTTC.

This CDR3 reads CASSHPRGEQYF. DNA for the CDR3: TGTGCCAGCAGCCACCCTCGGGGCGAGCAGTACTTC. The chain couples TRBV27 to TRBJ2-7; D is perhaps TRBD2 (5 bases). V dropped 6 bases and J dropped 6 bases, with 12 bases sitting between them. CDR1 and CDR2 (germline): MNHEY, SMNVEV (reference sequence). This CDR3 contains 12 residues.